One and the same sample provided the 12 T cell receptor beta chains below, sequenced in a study of blood T cell repertoires in COVID-19. Produced via immunoSEQ multiplex PCR; TCRdb's table is partial and in-frame only. The table records about 130,000 clones, around 85% of them present only once. The sequenced material came from peripheral blood. All receptors derive from a woman older than 75 with acute or convalescent COVID-19.

There are a few counts of this clone. The V call is TRBV7-2, the J call TRBJ2-1, with 13 bases lining up with TRBD2. Unmatched junction bases numbered 5, after V lost 5 bases and J lost 13 bases. This CDR3 has 13 amino acids. Per germline, CDR1 SGHTA and CDR2 FQGNSA. CDR3 DNA sequence: TGTGCCAGCAGCCGTGGACTAGCGGGAGTTCAGTTCTTC. This sequence encodes CASSRGLAGVQFF.

The chain combines TRBV10-3 with TRBJ1-1, with 8 bases matching TRBD1. In germline, CDR1 is ENHRY, CDR2 SYGVKD. The CDR3 sequence is 17 residues long. Trimming removed 5 bases from V and 0 bases from J; junction bases left unmatched: 11. The CDR3, as DNA: TGTGCCATCAGTCCCAGACAGGGGAACGAGGTGAACACTGAAGCTTTCTTT. Protein: CAISPRQGNEVNTEAFF.

The CDR3 coding sequence is TGTGCCAGCAGCTCGGTGTATGGGGGCCAGATTCGGAACACTGAAGCTTTCTTT. Translated: CASSSVYGGQIRNTEAFF. V is TRBV7-8 and J is TRBJ1-1; perhaps TRBD1 as D (6 bases). Trimming took 4 bases from V and 1 from J, leaving 22 bases between them. This CDR3 has 18 amino acids. Germline CDR1 reads SGHVS; CDR2 reads FQNEAQ.

The rearrangement links TRBV11-3 to TRBJ2-5, with 11 bases aligning to TRBD1. V lost 4 bases and J lost 4; bases outside the gene matches: 8. This CDR3 has 16 residues. CDR1 is SGHNT, CDR2 YENEEA, per germline. CDR3 residues: CASSSGQGGARETQYF. DNA for the CDR3: TGTGCCAGCAGCTCGGGACAGGGGGGCGCGAGAGAGACCCAGTACTTC.

The rearrangement joins TRBV2 to TRBJ1-2; D call uncertain. This CDR3 has 14 residues. V gave up 0 bases and J gave up 3 bases, with 8 bases separating them. Germline V lookup: CDR1 SNHLY, CDR2 FYNNEI. In DNA, the CDR3 is TGTGCCAGCAGTGAAGCGCAGAGGGACTATGGCTACACCTTC. This gives the protein CASSEAQRDYGYTF.

The gene calls are TRBV7-2 and TRBJ2-7, with 8 positions matching TRBD2. The V gene end was trimmed by 4 bases and the J gene end by 2 bases; junction bases not matched to a gene: 7. CDR3 length: 15 residues. Per the germline V gene, CDR1 is SGHTA and CDR2 is FQGNSA. Written as DNA, the CDR3 is TGTGCCAGCAGCTCAGAGAGCGGGAGCCCCTACGAGCAGTACTTC. Translation gives CASSSESGSPYEQYF.

The chain recombines TRBV5-6 with TRBJ2-1, with D possibly TRBD1 on 6 matching bases. The germline V gene has CDR1 SGHDT and CDR2 YYEEEE. The CDR3 runs 12 residues. V was clipped by 6 bases and J by 7 bases, with 11 bases between them. The CDR3, as DNA: TGTGCCAGCAACTCCAGGGGTAATGAGCAGTTCTTC. Protein product: CASNSRGNEQFF.

This rearrangement joins TRBV7-8 to TRBJ2-3, with 11 bases matching TRBD1. The V gene's germline CDR1 is SGHVS and CDR2 FQNEAQ. This CDR3 is 18 amino acids long. V lost 2 bases and J lost 2; bases outside the gene matches: 9. CDR3: CASSLPSGQGVFTDTQYF. In nucleotides, the CDR3 is TGTGCCAGCAGCTTACCATCGGGACAGGGGGTTTTCACAGATACGCAGTATTTT.

This clone occurred a few times. This CDR3 reads CASIGIAGVRETQYF. The CDR3 DNA follows: TGTGCCAGTATAGGGATAGCGGGAGTTCGTGAGACCCAGTACTTC. The V and J genes are TRBV2 and TRBJ2-5; TRBD2 matches at 9 bases. This CDR3 has 15 residues. Trimming at V came to 9 bases and at J to 5 bases, leaving 13 bases not matched to a gene. In germline, CDR1 is SNHLY, CDR2 FYNNEI.

The rearrangement uses TRBV30 and TRBJ1-5; D is perhaps TRBD1 (5 bases). Trimming removed 0 bases at V and 5 bases at J, with 14 bases between. From germline, CDR1 is GTSNPN and CDR2 SVGIG (reference sequence). This CDR3 spans 15 amino acids. CDR3: CAWSVSGGSYQPQHF. The CDR3 nucleotides are TGTGCCTGGAGTGTAAGTGGGGGGAGTTATCAGCCCCAGCATTTT.

The chain links TRBV18 to TRBJ1-1, with 10 nucleotides matching TRBD1. The CDR3 sequence is 18 residues long. Germline CDR1 KGHSH, CDR2 LQKENI. After removal of 2 bases from V and 2 bases from J, the junction contained 11 bases not matched to a gene. In nucleotides, the CDR3 is TGTGCCAGCTCACCAACCGGGACAGGGGTGGGGATAAACACTGAAGCTTTCTTT. Its translation: CASSPTGTGVGINTEAFF.

The chain is built from TRBV29-1 and TRBJ1-4; 9 nucleotides line up with TRBD1. The CDR3 runs to 13 residues. With V trimmed by 7 bases and J by 6 bases, 6 bases remained unmatched. Germline assignment: CDR1 SQVTM and CDR2 ANQGSEA. The CDR3 region is CSAATGGYEKLFF. The CDR3 coding sequence is TGCAGCGCCGCGACAGGGGGTTATGAAAAACTGTTTTTT.